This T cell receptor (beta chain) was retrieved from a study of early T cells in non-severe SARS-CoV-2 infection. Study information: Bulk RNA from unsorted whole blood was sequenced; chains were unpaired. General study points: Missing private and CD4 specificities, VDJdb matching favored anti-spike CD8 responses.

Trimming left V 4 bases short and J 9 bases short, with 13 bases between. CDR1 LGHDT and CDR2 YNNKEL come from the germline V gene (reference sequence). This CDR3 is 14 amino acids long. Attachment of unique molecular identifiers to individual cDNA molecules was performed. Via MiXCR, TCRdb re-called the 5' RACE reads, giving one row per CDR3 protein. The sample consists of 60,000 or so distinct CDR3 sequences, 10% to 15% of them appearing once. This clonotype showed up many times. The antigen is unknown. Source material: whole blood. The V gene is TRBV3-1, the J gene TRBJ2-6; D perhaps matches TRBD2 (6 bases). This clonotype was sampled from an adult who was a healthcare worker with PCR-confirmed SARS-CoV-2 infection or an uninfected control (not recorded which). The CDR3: CASSPRREVNVLTF. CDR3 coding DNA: TGTGCCAGCAGCCCAAGGAGGGAGGTCAACGTCCTGACTTTC. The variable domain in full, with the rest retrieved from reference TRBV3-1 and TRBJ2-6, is DTAVSQTPKYLVTQMGNDKSIKCEQNLGHDTMYWYKQDSKKFLKIMFSYNNKELIINETVPNRFSPKSPDKAHLNLHINSLELGDSAVYFCASSPRREVNVLTFGAGSRLTVL.